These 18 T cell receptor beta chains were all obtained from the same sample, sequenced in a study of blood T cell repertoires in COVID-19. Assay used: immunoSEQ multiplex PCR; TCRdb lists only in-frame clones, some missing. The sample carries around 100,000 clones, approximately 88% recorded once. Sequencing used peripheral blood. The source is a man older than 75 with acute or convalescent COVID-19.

The CDR3 bases are TGTGCCAGCCGGATCGCAGGGACTGGGAACACTGAAGCTTTCTTT. Its protein product is CASRIAGTGNTEAFF. The genes are TRBV6-6 and TRBJ1-1; D perhaps matches TRBD1 (5 bases). Germline V gene data show CDR1 as MNHNY and CDR2 as SVGAGI (reference sequence). The germline V and J ends were trimmed by 8 bases and 1 base, with 17 bases remaining between them. This CDR3 contains 15 residues.

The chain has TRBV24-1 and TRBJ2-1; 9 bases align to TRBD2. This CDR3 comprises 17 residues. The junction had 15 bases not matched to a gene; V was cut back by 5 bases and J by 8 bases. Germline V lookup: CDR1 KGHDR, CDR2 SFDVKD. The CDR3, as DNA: TGTGCCACCAGTGGTAGATGGGGCGGGAGGGCCTTGGATGAGCAGTTCTTC. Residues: CATSGRWGGRALDEQFF.

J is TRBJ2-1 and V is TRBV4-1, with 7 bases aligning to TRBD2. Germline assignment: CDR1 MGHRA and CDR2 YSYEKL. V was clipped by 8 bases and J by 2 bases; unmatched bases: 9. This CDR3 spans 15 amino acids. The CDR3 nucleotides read TGCGCCAGCGGAAAGCGGGAAGGTACCTACAATGAGCAGTTCTTC. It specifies CASGKREGTYNEQFF.

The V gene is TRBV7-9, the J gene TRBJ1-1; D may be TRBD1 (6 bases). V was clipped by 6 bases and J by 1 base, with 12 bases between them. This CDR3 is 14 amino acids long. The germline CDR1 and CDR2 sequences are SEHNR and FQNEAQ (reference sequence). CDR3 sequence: CASRLDRPNTEAFF. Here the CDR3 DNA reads TGTGCCAGCAGACTCGACAGGCCGAACACTGAAGCTTTCTTT.

The CDR3 nucleotides read TGTGCCAGCAGCGAGAGGGGGACGAGGAACACCGGGGAGCTGTTTTTT. Translated: CASSERGTRNTGELFF. The gene calls are TRBV9 and TRBJ2-2, with D maybe TRBD1 (6 bases). From germline, CDR1 is SGDLS and CDR2 YYNGEE. Trimming cost V 3 bases and J 1 base, with 13 bases left between them. This CDR3 has 16 residues.

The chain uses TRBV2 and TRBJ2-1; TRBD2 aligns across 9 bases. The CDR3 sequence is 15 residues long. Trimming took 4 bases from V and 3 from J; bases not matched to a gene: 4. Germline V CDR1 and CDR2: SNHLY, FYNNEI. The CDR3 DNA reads TGTGCCAGCAGTGCTCTAGCGGGACTCTACAATGAGCAGTTCTTC. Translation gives CASSALAGLYNEQFF. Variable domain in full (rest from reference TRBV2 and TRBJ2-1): EPEVTQTPSHQVTQMGQEVILRCVPISNHLYFYWYRQILGQKVEFLVSFYNNEISEKSEIFDDQFSVERPDGSNFTLKIRSTKLEDSAMYFCASSALAGLYNEQFFGPGTRLTVL.

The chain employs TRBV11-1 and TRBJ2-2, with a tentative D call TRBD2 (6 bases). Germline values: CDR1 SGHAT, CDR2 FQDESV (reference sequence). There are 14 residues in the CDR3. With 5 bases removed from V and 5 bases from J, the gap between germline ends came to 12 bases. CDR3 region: CASSHNGGTGELFF. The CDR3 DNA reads TGTGCCAGCAGCCACAACGGGGGAACCGGGGAGCTGTTTTTT.

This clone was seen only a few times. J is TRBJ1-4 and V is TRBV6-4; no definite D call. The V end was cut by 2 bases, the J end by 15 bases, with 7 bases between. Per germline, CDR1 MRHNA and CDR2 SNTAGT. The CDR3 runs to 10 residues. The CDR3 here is CASSDLLLFF. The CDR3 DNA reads TGTGCCAGCAGTGACCTCCTATTGTTTTTT.

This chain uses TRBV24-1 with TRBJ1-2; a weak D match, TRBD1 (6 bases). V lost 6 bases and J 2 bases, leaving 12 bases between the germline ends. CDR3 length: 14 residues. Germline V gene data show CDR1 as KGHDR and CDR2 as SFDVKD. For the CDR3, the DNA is TGTGCCACCAGTTCTAACAGGGAAAACTATGGCTACACCTTC. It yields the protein CATSSNRENYGYTF.

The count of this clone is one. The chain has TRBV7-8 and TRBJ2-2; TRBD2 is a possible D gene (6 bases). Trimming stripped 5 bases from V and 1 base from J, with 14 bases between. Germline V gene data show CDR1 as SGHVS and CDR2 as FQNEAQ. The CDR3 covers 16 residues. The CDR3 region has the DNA TGTGCCAGCAGCCCCTCGGAGGGTGGGAACACCGGGGAGCTGTTTTTT. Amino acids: CASSPSEGGNTGELFF.

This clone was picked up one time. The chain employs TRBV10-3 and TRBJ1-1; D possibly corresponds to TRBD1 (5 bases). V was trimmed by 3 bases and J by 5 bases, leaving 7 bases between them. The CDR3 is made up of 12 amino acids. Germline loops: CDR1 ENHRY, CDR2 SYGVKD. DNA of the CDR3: TGTGCCATCAGTGAACAGGTTACTGAAGCTTTCTTT. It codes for CAISEQVTEAFF.

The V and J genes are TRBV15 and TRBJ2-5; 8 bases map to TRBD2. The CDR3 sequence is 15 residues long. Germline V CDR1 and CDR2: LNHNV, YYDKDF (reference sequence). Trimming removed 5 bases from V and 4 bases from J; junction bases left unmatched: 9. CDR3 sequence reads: CATSPRGGGGETQYF. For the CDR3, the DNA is TGTGCCACCAGCCCTCGGGGGGGAGGAGGAGAGACCCAGTACTTC.

CDR3 residues: CASSPGTSTNEKLFF. CDR3 nucleotides: TGCGCCAGCAGTCCAGGGACTTCAACTAATGAAAAACTGTTTTTT. The chain carries TRBV5-1 and TRBJ1-4; a possible D gene is TRBD1 (5 bases). The CDR3 sequence is 15 residues long. Germline V gene sequence: CDR1 SGHRS, CDR2 YFSETQ. Trimming took off 5 bases at V and 0 bases at J, with 11 bases between the two ends.

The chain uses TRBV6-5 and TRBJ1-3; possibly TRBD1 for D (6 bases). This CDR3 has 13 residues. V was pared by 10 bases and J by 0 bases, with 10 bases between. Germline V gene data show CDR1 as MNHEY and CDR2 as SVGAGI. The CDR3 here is CATSQGSGNTIYF. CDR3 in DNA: TGTGCCACCTCACAGGGCTCTGGAAACACCATATATTTT.

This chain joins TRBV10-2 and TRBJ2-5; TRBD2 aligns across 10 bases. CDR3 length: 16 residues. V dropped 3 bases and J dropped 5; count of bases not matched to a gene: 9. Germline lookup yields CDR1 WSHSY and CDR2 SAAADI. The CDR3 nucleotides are TGCGCCAGCAGTGACCGGGTAGCGGGGGGCGGGGAGACCCAGTACTTC. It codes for CASSDRVAGGGETQYF.

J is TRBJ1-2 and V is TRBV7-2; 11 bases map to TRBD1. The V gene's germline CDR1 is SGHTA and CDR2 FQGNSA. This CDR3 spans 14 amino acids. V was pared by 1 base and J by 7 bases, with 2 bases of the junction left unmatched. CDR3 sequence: CASSLEGQGGGYTF. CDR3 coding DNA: TGTGCCAGCAGCTTAGAGGGACAGGGGGGTGGCTACACCTTC.

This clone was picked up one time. DNA for the CDR3: TGTGCCAGCTCCGGGACAGGACCATCGGACACCTTC. This gives the protein CASSGTGPSDTF. The chain has TRBV30 and TRBJ1-2; 8 nucleotides line up with TRBD1. With 8 bases clipped from V and 12 bases from J, the junction kept 14 bases outside the gene matches. Germline lookup yields CDR1 GTSNPN and CDR2 SVGIG (reference sequence). This CDR3 is built from 12 residues. Full variable domain (rest looked up from reference TRBV30 and TRBJ1-2): SQTIHQWPATLVQPVGSPLSLECTVEGTSNPNLYWYRQAAGRGLQLLFYSVGIGQISSEVPQNLSASRPQDRQFILSSKKLLLSDSGFYLCASSGTGPSDTFGSGTRLTVV.

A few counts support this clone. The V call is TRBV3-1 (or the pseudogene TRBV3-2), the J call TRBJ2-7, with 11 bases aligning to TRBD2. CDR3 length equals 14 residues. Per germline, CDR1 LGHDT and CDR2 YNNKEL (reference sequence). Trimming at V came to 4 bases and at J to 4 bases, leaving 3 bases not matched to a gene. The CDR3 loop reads CASSLTSGSYEQYF. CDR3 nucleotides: TGTGCCAGCAGCCTAACTAGCGGGAGTTACGAGCAGTACTTC.